A single sample is the source of the 2 T cell receptor beta chains below, sequenced in a study of blood T cells in healthy people across ages. Together with a sample-barcoded 5' primer, a J-beta primer mix was included in a second PCR lasting roughly 6 to 12 cycles. TCRdb used MiXCR to reprocess the 5' RACE reads, holding one entry per CDR3 protein. The data hold some 900,000 distinct CDR3 sequences, with roughly 50% observed a single time. The sample comprised blood. These receptors were collected from a young man in good health.

This chain connects TRBV18 to TRBJ2-7; TRBD1 or TRBD2 may be the D gene (6 bases each). Trimming removed 6 bases at V and 2 bases at J, with 17 bases between. CDR1 is KGHSH, CDR2 LQKENI, per germline. There are 15 residues in the CDR3. The CDR3 bases are TGTGCCAGCTCGGAACAGGGACTCTACCCCTACGAGCAGTACTTC. Translating it yields CASSEQGLYPYEQYF.

This clonotype has just a few counts. The genes are TRBV4-1 and TRBJ2-7, with D perhaps TRBD2 (6 bases). This CDR3 spans 15 amino acids. The germline V gene encodes CDR1 MGHRA and CDR2 YSYEKL. V was trimmed by 0 bases and J by 0 bases, leaving 9 bases between them. Here the CDR3 reads CASSQDSLASYEQYF. The CDR3 bases are TGCGCCAGCAGCCAAGATTCACTAGCCTCCTACGAGCAGTACTTC.